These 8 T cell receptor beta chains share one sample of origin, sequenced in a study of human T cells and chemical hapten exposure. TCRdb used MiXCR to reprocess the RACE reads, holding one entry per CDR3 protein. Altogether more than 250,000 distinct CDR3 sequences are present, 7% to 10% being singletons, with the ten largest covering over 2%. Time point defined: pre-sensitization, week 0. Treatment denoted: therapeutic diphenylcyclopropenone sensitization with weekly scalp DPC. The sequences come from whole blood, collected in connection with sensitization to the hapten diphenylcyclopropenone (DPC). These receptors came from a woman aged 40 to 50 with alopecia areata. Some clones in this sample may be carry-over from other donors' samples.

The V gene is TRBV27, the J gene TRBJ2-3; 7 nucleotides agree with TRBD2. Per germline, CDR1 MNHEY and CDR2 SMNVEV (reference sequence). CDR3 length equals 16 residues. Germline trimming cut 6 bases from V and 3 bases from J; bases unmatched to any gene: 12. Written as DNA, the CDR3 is TGTGCCAGCAGCCATTACAGCGGGGCGTGGACAGATACGCAGTATTTT. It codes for CASSHYSGAWTDTQYF.

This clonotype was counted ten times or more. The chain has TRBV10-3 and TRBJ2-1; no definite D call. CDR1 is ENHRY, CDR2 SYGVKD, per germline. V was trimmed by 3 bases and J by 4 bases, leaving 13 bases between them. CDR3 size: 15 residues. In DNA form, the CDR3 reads TGTGCCATCAGTGACCGCGTAGGCGTTTACAATGAGCAGTTCTTC. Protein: CAISDRVGVYNEQFF.

The CDR3 DNA reads TGCAGTGCTAGAGGGGCAGGGCGCCCAGATACGCAGTATTTT. Its translation is CSARGAGRPDTQYF. The chain uses TRBV20-1 and TRBJ2-3, with D maybe TRBD1 (5 bases). V was pared by 1 base and J by 4 bases, with 12 bases between. This CDR3 has 14 amino acids. In germline, CDR1 is DFQATT, CDR2 SNEGSKA (reference sequence).

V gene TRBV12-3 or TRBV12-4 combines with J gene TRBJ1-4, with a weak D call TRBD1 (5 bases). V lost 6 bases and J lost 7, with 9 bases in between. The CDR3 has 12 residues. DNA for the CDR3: TGTGCCAGCAGAGTCAGGGCTGAAAAACTGTTTTTT. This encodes CASRVRAEKLFF.

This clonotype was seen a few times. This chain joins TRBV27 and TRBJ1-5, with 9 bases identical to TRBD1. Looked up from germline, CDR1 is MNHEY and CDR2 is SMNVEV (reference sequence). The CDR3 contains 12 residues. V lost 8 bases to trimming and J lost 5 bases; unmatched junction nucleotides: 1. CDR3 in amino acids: CASGDRDQPQHF. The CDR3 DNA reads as TGTGCCAGCGGGGACAGGGATCAGCCCCAGCATTTT.

The CDR3 sequence: CASSPSGQGRDTDTQYF. The CDR3 DNA reads as TGTGCCAGCAGCCCCAGCGGACAGGGAAGGGACACAGATACGCAGTATTTT. The rearrangement uses TRBV3-1 and TRBJ2-3; TRBD1 matches 8 bases. Trimming took 4 bases from V and 2 from J; bases not matched to a gene: 11. Germline assignment: CDR1 LGHDT and CDR2 YNNKEL (reference sequence). The CDR3 loop spans 17 amino acids.

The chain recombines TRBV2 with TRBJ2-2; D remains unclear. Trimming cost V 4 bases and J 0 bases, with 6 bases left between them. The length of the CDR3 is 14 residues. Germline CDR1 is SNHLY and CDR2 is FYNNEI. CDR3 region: CASSVPPNTGELFF. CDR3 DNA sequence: TGTGCCAGCAGTGTACCCCCGAACACCGGGGAGCTGTTTTTT.

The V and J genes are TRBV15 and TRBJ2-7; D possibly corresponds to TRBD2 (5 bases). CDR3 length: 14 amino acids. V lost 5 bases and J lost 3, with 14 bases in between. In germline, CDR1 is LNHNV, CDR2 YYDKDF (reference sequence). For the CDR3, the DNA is TGTGCCACCAGCCCTCGGATGGGGAGCTACGAGCAGTACTTC. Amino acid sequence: CATSPRMGSYEQYF.